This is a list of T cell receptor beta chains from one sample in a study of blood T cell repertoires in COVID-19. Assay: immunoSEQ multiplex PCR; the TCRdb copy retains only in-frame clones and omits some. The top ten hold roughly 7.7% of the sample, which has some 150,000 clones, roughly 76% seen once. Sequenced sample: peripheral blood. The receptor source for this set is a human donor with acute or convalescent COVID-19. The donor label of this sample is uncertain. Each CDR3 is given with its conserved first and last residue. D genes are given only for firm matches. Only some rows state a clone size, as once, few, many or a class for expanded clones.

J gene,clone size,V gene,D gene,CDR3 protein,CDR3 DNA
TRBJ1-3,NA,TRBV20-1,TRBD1,CSASEGDRGPPGGNTIYF,TGCAGTGCTAGTGAGGGGGACAGGGGGCCCCCGGGGGGAAACACCATATATTTT
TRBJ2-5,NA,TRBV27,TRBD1,CASSLITGGTETQYF,TGTGCCAGCAGTTTAATAACAGGGGGGACAGAGACCCAGTACTTC
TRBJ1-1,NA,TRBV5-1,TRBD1,CASRQGPLNTEAFF,TGCGCCAGTAGACAGGGGCCTTTGAACACTGAAGCTTTCTTT
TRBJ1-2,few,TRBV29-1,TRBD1,CSAEDRVNGYTF,TGCAGCGCCGAAGACAGGGTCAATGGCTACACCTTC
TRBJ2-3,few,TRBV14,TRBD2,CASSQEKRGPTDTQYF,TGTGCCAGCAGCCAAGAAAAGCGGGGCCCCACAGATACGCAGTATTTT
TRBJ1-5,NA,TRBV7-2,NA,CASSKGHSSNQPQHF,TGTGCCAGCAGCAAGGGACACTCAAGCAATCAGCCCCAGCATTTT
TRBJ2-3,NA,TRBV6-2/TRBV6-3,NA,CASSYNIDTQYF,TGTGCCAGCAGTTATAACATAGATACGCAGTATTTT
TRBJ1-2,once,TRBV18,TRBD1,CASARQGDGYTF,TGTGCCAGCGCCCGACAGGGGGATGGCTACACCTTC
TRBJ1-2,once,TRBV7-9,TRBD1,CASSSSLDRANYGYTF,TGTGCCAGCAGCTCCTCTCTGGACAGGGCTAACTATGGCTACACCTTC
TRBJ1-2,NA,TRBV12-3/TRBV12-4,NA,CASSLRQNGGYTF,TGTGCCAGCAGTTTGCGGCAGAATGGAGGCTACACCTTC
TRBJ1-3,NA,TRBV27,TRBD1,CASSPFRGRGNTIYF,TGTGCCAGCAGTCCCTTCAGGGGGCGAGGAAACACCATATATTTT
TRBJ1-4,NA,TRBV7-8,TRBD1,CASSPEQGGNEKLFF,TGTGCCAGCAGCCCCGAACAGGGGGGAAATGAAAAACTGTTTTTT
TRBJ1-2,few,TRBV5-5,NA,CASSPDTGRLDGYTF,TGTGCCAGCAGCCCGGACACCGGGAGACTGGATGGCTACACCTTC
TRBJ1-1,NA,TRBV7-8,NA,CASSRGHPEAFF,TGTGCCAGCAGCAGAGGACATCCCGAAGCTTTCTTT
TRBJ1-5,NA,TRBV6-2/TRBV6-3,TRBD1,CASSTGVPPARHF,TGTGCCAGCAGCACAGGGGTCCCCCCAGCCCGGCATTTT
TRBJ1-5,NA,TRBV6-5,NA,CASKKEGGSNQPQHF,TGTGCCAGCAAAAAGGAAGGGGGTAGCAATCAGCCCCAGCATTTT
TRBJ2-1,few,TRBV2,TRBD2,CASSERSGGYNEQFF,TGTGCCAGCAGTGAACGTAGCGGGGGGTACAATGAGCAGTTCTTC
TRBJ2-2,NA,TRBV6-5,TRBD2,CASKPGREGTGELFF,TGTGCCAGCAAGCCCGGCAGGGAGGGCACCGGGGAGCTGTTTTTT
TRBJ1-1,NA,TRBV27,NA,CASSQVTNTEAFF,TGTGCCAGCAGTCAGGTTACGAACACTGAAGCTTTCTTT